These 5 T cell receptor beta chains originate from one sample sequenced in a study of shared T cell receptors in the human thymus. Assay used: immunoSEQ multiplex PCR; TCRdb lists only in-frame clones, some missing. The sample contains hundreds of thousands of clones, 70% to 90% of which appear only once. These data were also reused for a study on human thymus T cells.

The material sequenced was thymocytes. The receptors derive from a boy in the first two years of life with a congenital heart defect.

This clone has a single count. CDR3 sequence: CASSYLAGHNDTQYF. As DNA, the CDR3 is TGTGCCAGCAGTTACCTAGCGGGACATAACGATACGCAGTATTTT. The chain has TRBV5-4 and TRBJ2-3; 9 bases fit TRBD2. This CDR3 is built from 15 residues. V trimming: 5 bases; J trimming: 6 bases; junction bases outside the gene matches: 10. The germline V gene encodes CDR1 SGHNT and CDR2 YYREEE (reference sequence).

This sequence joins TRBV27 and TRBJ2-7, with D maybe TRBD2 (6 bases). The germline V gene encodes CDR1 MNHEY and CDR2 SMNVEV (reference sequence). V gave up 5 bases and J gave up 3 bases, with 17 bases separating them. CDR3 length: 15 residues. In DNA form, the CDR3 reads TGTGCCAGCAGTCCCCGGTGGCAGGGAGGCTACGAGCAGTACTTC. Translating gives CASSPRWQGGYEQYF.

This clone was seen a few times. The chain combines TRBV5-4 with TRBJ1-1; the match to TRBD1 covers 8 bases. The CDR3 covers 14 residues. The junction had 3 bases not matched to a gene; V was cut back by 4 bases and J by 1 base. Germline CDR1 SGHNT, CDR2 YYREEE (reference sequence). CDR3 coding DNA: TGTGCCAGCAGCCACGGGACAGGGAACACTGAAGCTTTCTTT. Translation gives CASSHGTGNTEAFF.

The rearrangement links TRBV4-1 to TRBJ1-4, with D maybe TRBD1 (6 bases). The ends were cut back, 8 bases at V and 2 bases at J, with 12 bases in the middle. In germline, CDR1 is MGHRA, CDR2 YSYEKL. The CDR3 is 14 residues long. The CDR3 DNA reads as TGCGCCAGCCTTAGTACAGGGACTAATGAAAAACTGTTTTTT. Its translation: CASLSTGTNEKLFF.

The chain has TRBV19 and TRBJ2-5; 14 bases fit TRBD2. The CDR3 totals 16 residues. In germline, CDR1 is LNHDA, CDR2 SQIVND (reference sequence). With 6 bases clipped from V and 0 bases from J, the junction kept 3 bases outside the gene matches. CDR3 sequence reads: CASRGTSGSHQETQYF. CDR3 sequence (DNA): TGTGCCAGTAGAGGGACTAGCGGGAGTCACCAAGAGACCCAGTACTTC.